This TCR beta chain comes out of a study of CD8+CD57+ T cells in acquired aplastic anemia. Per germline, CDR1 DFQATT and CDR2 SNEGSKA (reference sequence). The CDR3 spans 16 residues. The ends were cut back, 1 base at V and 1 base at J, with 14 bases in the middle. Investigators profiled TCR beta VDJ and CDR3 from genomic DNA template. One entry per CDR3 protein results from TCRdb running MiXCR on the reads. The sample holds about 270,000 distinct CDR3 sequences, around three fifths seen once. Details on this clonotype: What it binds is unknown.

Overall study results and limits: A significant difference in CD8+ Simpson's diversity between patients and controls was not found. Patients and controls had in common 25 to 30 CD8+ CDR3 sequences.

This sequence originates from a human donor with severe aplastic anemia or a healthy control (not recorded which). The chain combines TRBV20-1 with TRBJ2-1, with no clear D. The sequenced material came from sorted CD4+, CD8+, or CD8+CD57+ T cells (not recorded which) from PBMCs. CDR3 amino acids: CSARGGNPESYNEQFF. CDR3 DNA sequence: TGCAGTGCTAGAGGAGGTAACCCTGAGTCCTACAATGAGCAGTTCTTC.